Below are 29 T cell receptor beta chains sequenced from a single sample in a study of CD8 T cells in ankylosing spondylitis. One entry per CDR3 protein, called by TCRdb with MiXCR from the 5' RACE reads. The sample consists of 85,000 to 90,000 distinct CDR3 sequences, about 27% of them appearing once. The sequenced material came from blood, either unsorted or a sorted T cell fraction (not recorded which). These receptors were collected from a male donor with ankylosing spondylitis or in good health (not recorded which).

In DNA, the CDR3 is TGTGCCAGCAGCCCAGACAGGGGGCAGGCTTTCTTT. Translation: CASSPDRGQAFF. The chain combines TRBV7-9 with TRBJ1-1; 10 bases line up with TRBD1. Germline CDR1 and CDR2: SEHNR and FQNEAQ (reference sequence). This CDR3 contains 12 residues. V was clipped by 5 bases and J by 11 bases; unmatched bases: 5.

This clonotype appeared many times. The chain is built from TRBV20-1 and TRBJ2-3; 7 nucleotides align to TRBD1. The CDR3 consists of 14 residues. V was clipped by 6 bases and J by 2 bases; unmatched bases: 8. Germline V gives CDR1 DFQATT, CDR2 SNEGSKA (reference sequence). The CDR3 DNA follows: TGCAGTGCCAGGGTACAGGGGCCCACAGATACGCAGTATTTT. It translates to CSARVQGPTDTQYF.

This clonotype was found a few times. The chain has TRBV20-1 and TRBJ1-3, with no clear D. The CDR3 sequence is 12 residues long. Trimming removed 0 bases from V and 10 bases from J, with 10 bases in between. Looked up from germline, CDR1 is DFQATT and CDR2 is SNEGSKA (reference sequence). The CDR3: CSARDQPGTIYF. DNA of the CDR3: TGCAGTGCTAGAGATCAGCCGGGAACCATATATTTT.

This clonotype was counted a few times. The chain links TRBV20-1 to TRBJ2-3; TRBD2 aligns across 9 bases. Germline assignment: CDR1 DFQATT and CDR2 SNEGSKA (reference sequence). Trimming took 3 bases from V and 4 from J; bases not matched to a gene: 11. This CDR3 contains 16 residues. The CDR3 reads CSARQSWERGADTQYF. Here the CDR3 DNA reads TGCAGTGCTAGGCAGAGCTGGGAGCGGGGGGCAGATACGCAGTATTTT.

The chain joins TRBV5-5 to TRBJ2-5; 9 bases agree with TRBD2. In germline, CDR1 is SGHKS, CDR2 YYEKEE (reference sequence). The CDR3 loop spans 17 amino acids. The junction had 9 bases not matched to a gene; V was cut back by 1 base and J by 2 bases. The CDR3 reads CASSLSFLAGVQETQYF. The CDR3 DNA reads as TGTGCCAGCAGCTTGAGTTTCTTAGCGGGGGTGCAAGAGACCCAGTACTTC.

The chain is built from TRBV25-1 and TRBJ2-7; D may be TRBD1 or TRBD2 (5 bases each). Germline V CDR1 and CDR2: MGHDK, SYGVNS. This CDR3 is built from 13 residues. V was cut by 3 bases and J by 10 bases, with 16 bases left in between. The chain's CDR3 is CASSEAGRVDQYF. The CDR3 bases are TGTGCCAGCAGTGAGGCGGGCAGGGTCGACCAGTACTTC.

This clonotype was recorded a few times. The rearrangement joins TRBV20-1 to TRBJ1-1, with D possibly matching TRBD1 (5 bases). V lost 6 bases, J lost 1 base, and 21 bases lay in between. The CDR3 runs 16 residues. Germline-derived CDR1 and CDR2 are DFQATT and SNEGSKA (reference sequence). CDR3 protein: CSALDGAMQENTEAFF. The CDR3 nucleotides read TGCAGTGCGCTCGACGGGGCGATGCAAGAGAACACTGAAGCTTTCTTT.

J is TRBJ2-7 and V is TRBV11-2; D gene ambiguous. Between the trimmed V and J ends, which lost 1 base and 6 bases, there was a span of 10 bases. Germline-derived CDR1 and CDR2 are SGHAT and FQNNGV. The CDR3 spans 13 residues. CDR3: CASSLGIRSEQYF. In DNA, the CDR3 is TGTGCCAGCAGCTTAGGCATCCGGAGCGAGCAGTACTTC.

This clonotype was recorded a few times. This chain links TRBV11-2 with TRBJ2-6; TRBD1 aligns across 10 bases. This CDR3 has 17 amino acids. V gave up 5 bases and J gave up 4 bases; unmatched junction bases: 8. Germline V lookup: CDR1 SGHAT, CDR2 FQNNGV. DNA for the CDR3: TGTGCCAGCAGCGGGACAGGGGTCCCTATGGGGGCCAACGTCCTGACTTTC. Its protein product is CASSGTGVPMGANVLTF.

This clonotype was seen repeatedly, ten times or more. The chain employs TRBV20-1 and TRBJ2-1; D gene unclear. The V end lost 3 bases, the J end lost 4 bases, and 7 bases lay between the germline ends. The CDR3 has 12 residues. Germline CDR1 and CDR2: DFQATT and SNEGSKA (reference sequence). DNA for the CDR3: TGCAGTGCTAGGCCCACGTACAATGAGCAGTTCTTC. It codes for CSARPTYNEQFF.

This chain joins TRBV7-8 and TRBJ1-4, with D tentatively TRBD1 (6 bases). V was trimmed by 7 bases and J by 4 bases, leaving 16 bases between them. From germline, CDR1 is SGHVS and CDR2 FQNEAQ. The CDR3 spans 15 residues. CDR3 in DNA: TGTGCCAGCATTTCAGACAGGACCTATAATGAAAAACTGTTTTTT. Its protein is CASISDRTYNEKLFF.

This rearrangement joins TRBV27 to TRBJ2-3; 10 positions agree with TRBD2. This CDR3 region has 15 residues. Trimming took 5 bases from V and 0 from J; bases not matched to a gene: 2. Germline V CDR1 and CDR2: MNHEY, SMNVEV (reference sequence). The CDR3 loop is CASSSGGASTDTQYF. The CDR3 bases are TGTGCCAGCAGTAGCGGGGGGGCAAGCACAGATACGCAGTATTTT.

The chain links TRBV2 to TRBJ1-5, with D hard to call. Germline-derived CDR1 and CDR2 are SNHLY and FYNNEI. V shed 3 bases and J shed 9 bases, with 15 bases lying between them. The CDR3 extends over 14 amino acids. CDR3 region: CASSEYLEETPQHF. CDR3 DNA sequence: TGTGCCAGCAGTGAGTACCTTGAGGAGACGCCCCAGCATTTT.

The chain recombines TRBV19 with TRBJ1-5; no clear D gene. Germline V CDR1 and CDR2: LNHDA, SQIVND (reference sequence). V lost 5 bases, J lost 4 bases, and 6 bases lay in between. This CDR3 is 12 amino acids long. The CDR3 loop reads CASSDRNQPQHF. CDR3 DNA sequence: TGTGCCAGTAGTGACCGAAATCAGCCCCAGCATTTT.

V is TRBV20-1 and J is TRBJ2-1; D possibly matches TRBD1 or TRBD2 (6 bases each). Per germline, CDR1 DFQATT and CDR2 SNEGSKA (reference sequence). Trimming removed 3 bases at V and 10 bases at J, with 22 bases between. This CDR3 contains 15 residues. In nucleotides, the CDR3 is TGCAGTGCTAGCGTTCGTTGGGGGGCGTTGGGCGAGCAGTTCTTC. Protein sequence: CSASVRWGALGEQFF.

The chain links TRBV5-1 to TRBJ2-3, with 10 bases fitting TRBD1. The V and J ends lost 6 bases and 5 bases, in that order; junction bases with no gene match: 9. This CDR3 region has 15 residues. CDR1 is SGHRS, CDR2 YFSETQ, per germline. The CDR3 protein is CASTPRDRGGDTQYF. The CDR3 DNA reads TGCGCCAGCACTCCCCGGGACAGGGGTGGAGATACGCAGTATTTT.

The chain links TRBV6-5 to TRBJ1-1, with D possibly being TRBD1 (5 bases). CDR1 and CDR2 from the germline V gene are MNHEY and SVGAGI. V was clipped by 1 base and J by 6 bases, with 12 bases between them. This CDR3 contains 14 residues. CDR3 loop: CASSYWQGSAEAFF. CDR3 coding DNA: TGTGCCAGCAGTTACTGGCAGGGAAGTGCTGAAGCTTTCTTT.

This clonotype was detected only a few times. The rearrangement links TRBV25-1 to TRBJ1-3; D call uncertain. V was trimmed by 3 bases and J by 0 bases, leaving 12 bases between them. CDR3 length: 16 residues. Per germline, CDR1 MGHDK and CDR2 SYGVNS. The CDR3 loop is CASSEVAYSSGNTIYF. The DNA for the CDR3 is TGTGCCAGCAGTGAGGTAGCCTATTCCTCTGGAAACACCATATATTTT.

This CDR3 is CASSWTSGSSGELFF. The CDR3, as DNA: TGCGCCAGCAGCTGGACTAGCGGGAGCTCCGGGGAGCTGTTTTTT. The chain is built from TRBV5-1 and TRBJ2-2; 13 positions agree with TRBD2. CDR3 length equals 15 residues. Germline V gene sequence: CDR1 SGHRS, CDR2 YFSETQ. Germline trimming cut 3 bases from V and 6 bases from J; bases unmatched to any gene: 2.

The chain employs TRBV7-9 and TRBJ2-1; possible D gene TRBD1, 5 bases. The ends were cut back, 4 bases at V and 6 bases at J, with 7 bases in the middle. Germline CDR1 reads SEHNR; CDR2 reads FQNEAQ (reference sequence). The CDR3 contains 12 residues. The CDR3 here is CASSSQGNEQFF. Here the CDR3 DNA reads TGTGCCAGCAGCTCCCAGGGCAATGAGCAGTTCTTC.

The CDR3 protein is CASSYPDPGNEQFF. CDR3 coding DNA: TGTGCCAGCAGTTACCCTGACCCGGGGAATGAGCAGTTCTTC. The chain recombines TRBV6-5 with TRBJ2-1, with a weak D call TRBD2 (5 bases). The CDR3 is 14 residues long. With 2 bases removed from V and 7 bases from J, the gap between germline ends came to 12 bases. Per germline, CDR1 MNHEY and CDR2 SVGAGI.

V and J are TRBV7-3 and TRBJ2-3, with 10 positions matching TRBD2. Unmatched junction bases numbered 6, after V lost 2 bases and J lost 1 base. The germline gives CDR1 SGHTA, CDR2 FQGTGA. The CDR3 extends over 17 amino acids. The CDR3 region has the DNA TGTGCCAGCAGCTTAGTTGTCAGCGGGGGGGGCACAGATACGCAGTATTTT. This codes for CASSLVVSGGGTDTQYF.

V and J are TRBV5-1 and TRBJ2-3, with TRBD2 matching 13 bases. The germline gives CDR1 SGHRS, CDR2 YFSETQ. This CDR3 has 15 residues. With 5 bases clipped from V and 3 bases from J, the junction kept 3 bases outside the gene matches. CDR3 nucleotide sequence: TGCGCCAGCAGTAAACTAGCGGGAGGGACAGATACGCAGTATTTT. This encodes CASSKLAGGTDTQYF. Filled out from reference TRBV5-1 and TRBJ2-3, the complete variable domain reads KAGVTQTPRYLIKTRGQQVTLSCSPISGHRSVSWYQQTPGQGLQFLFEYFSETQRNKGNFPGRFSGRQFSNSRSEMNVSTLELGDSALYLCASSKLAGGTDTQYFGPGTRLTVL.

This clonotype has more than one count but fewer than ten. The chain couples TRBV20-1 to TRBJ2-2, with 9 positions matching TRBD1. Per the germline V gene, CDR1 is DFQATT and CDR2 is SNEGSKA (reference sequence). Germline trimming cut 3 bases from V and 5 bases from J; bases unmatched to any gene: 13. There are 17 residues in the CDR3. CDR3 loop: CSASLQGATLSTGELFF. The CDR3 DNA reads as TGCAGTGCTAGCCTACAGGGGGCGACCCTCTCGACCGGGGAGCTGTTTTTT.

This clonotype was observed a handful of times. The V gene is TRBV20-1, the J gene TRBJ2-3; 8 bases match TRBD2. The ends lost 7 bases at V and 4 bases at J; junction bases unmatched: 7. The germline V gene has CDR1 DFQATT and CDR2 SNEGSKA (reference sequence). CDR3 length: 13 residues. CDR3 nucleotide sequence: TGCAGTGGGCCTCGGGGGGGCTCAGATACGCAGTATTTT. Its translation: CSGPRGGSDTQYF.

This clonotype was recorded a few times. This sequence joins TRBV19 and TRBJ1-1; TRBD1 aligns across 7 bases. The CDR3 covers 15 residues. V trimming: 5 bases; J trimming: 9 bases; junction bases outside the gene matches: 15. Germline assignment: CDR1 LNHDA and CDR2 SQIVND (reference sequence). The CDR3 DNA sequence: TGTGCCAGTAGTCACGGAGGACAGGATCAAGCAAAAGCTTTCTTT. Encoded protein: CASSHGGQDQAKAFF.

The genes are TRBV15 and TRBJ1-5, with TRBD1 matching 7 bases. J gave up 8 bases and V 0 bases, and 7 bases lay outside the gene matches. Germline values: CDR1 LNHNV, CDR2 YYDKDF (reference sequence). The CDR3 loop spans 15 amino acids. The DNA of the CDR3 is TGTGCCACCAGCAGAGATAGAGGACAGGTTGAGCCCCAGCATTTT. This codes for CATSRDRGQVEPQHF.

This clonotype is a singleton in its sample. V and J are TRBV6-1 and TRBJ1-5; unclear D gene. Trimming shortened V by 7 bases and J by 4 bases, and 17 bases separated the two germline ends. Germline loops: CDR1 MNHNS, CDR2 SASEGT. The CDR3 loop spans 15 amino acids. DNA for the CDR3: TGTGCCAGCATCTTCGAAGCATATAGGAATCAGCCCCAGCATTTT. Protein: CASIFEAYRNQPQHF.

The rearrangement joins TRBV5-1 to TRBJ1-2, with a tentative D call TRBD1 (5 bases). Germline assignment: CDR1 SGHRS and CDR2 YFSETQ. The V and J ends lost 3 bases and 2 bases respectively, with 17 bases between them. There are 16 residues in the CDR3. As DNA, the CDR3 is TGCGCCAGCAGCTACCGGGACCCAGTCCCGAACTATGGCTACACCTTC. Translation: CASSYRDPVPNYGYTF.